The sequence of this T cell receptor beta chain was determined in a study of cytomegalovirus exposure and HLA in healthy donors. This CDR3 has 14 residues. Germline V lookup: CDR1 MNHNY, CDR2 SVGAGI (reference sequence). V shed 6 bases and J 10 bases; nucleotides not matched to a gene: 9. Points from the study as a whole: Most observed TCR sequences were rare, whereas some public TCRs were detected in many donors. TCR association rates varied by HLA locus in a later analysis, with DRB1 highest and HLA-C lowest.

The PCR was carried out with 60 Vbeta primers and 13 Jbeta primers. Data came from immunoSEQ multiplex PCR; TCRdb stores just in-frame clones and leaves some out. The profile shows around 140,000 clones, about 8.9% of them singletons. As regards this clone: As yet, its antigen is unknown.

Sequencing used PBMCs. V is TRBV6-6 and J is TRBJ1-6, with 7 bases that match TRBD1. This clonotype originated in a man aged 45-60 years in good health and CMV-seronegative. The CDR3 nucleotides are TGTGCCAGCAGCCTTACAGGGGTAGGCTCACCCCTCCACTTT. It is translated as CASSLTGVGSPLHF.